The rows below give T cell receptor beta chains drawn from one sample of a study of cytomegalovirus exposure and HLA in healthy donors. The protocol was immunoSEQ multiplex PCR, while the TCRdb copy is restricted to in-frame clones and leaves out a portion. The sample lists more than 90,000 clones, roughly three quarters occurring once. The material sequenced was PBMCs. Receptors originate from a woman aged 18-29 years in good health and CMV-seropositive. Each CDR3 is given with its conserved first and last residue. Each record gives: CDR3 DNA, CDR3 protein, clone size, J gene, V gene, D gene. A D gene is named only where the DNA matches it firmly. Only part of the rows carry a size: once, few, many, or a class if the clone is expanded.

DNA: TGTGCCAGCAGTTCCCCCGGGACAGGAGGTGAAAAACTGTTTTTT
CDR3: CASSSPGTGGEKLFF
size: NA
J: TRBJ1-4
V: TRBV28
D: TRBD1

DNA: TGTGCCAGTAGTATGCCGGGGGCTGGGGCCAACGTCCTGACTTTC
CDR3: CASSMPGAGANVLTF
size: NA
J: TRBJ2-6
V: TRBV19
D: NA

DNA: TGCGCCAGCACCCCCGGCGGCACTGAAGCTTTCTTT
CDR3: CASTPGGTEAFF
size: once
J: TRBJ1-1
V: TRBV5-1
D: NA

DNA: TGTGCCAGCAGCGTAGGGGCTAGCGGGAGGTACGAGCAGTACTTC
CDR3: CASSVGASGRYEQYF
size: few
J: TRBJ2-7
V: TRBV9
D: TRBD2

DNA: TGTGCCAGCAGCCAGAGGACAGGGGGGGGATTCATGAACACTGAAGCTTTCTTT
CDR3: CASSQRTGGGFMNTEAFF
size: NA
J: TRBJ1-1
V: TRBV7-8
D: TRBD1

DNA: TGTGCCAGCAGTGACAAAGGACTGCGGGGCAAAAACATTCAGTACTTC
CDR3: CASSDKGLRGKNIQYF
size: NA
J: TRBJ2-4
V: TRBV25-1
D: NA

DNA: TGTGCTAGTGCCTCAAGCGGACCGAACACCGGGGAGCTGTTTTTT
CDR3: CASASSGPNTGELFF
size: NA
J: TRBJ2-2
V: TRBV12-5
D: NA

DNA: TGTGCCAGCACCGTAGCAGATACGCAGTATTTT
CDR3: CASTVADTQYF
size: NA
J: TRBJ2-3
V: TRBV6-6
D: NA

DNA: TGCGCCAGCAGCCAAGATCCAGGGACCTACGAGCAGTACTTC
CDR3: CASSQDPGTYEQYF
size: NA
J: TRBJ2-7
V: TRBV4-1
D: NA

DNA: TGTGCCAGCACGGCAGCGGGAGGGCCCTACAATGAGCAGTTCTTC
CDR3: CASTAAGGPYNEQFF
size: NA
J: TRBJ2-1
V: TRBV9
D: TRBD2

DNA: TGTGCCAGCAGCCCCACGAGGGGGAGTCGTAATCAGCCCCAGCATTTT
CDR3: CASSPTRGSRNQPQHF
size: NA
J: TRBJ1-5
V: TRBV7-8
D: NA

DNA: TGTGCCAGCAGCGAACGGACAGGGCGTAATTCACCCCTCCACTTT
CDR3: CASSERTGRNSPLHF
size: NA
J: TRBJ1-6
V: TRBV9
D: TRBD1

DNA: TGTGCCAGCTCCGGAGATGGGACAGGGGGCCTTTTGAACACTGAAGCTTTCTTT
CDR3: CASSGDGTGGLLNTEAFF
size: NA
J: TRBJ1-1
V: TRBV18
D: TRBD1

DNA: TGTGCCAGTAGTATAGTCGGGGGTAGGACTGAAGCTTTCTTT
CDR3: CASSIVGGRTEAFF
size: NA
J: TRBJ1-1
V: TRBV19
D: NA

DNA: TGCGCCAGCAGCTTTGGGACAGGGGAAGCTTTCTTT
CDR3: CASSFGTGEAFF
size: NA
J: TRBJ1-1
V: TRBV5-1
D: TRBD1

DNA: TGTGCCAGCAGCGTAGCTACAGGGACAGGGGTCAGTGAAGCTTTCTTT
CDR3: CASSVATGTGVSEAFF
size: NA
J: TRBJ1-1
V: TRBV9
D: TRBD1

DNA: TGTGCCAGTAGTATGCCATTACAGGGATTGAACACTGAAGCTTTCTTT
CDR3: CASSMPLQGLNTEAFF
size: NA
J: TRBJ1-1
V: TRBV19
D: NA

DNA: TGTGCCCCCGGGGAGGGCACAGATACGCAGTATTTT
CDR3: CAPGEGTDTQYF
size: NA
J: TRBJ2-3
V: TRBV5-8
D: NA

DNA: TGTGCCAGCAGTTGGGGGACAGGGGGAAAGTTCTTC
CDR3: CASSWGTGGKFF
size: NA
J: TRBJ2-1
V: TRBV9
D: TRBD1

DNA: TGTGCCAGCAGACGAGGGACTAGCGTTTACAATGAGCAGTTCTTC
CDR3: CASRRGTSVYNEQFF
size: NA
J: TRBJ2-1
V: TRBV6-5
D: TRBD2

DNA: TGCGCCAGCAGCCAAGGGCTAGCTGGCTCCTACGAGCAGTACTTC
CDR3: CASSQGLAGSYEQYF
size: NA
J: TRBJ2-7
V: TRBV4-1
D: NA

DNA: TGTGCCAGCAGAGATACAGGGGAGTCGGATGAAAAACTGTTTTTT
CDR3: CASRDTGESDEKLFF
size: NA
J: TRBJ1-4
V: TRBV6-6
D: TRBD1

DNA: TGTGCCAGCAGCCCGGTCAGCGGCGAGTCCTACGAGCAGTACTTC
CDR3: CASSPVSGESYEQYF
size: NA
J: TRBJ2-7
V: TRBV28
D: NA

DNA: TGTGCCAGCAGCTTAATCTCTCCGGGAGGTCCCGGGGAGCTGTTTTTT
CDR3: CASSLISPGGPGELFF
size: few
J: TRBJ2-2
V: TRBV7-9
D: TRBD2

DNA: TGTGCCAGCAGCAATGGATCGGGATGTCGCACAGATACGCAGTATTTT
CDR3: CASSNGSGCRTDTQYF
size: NA
J: TRBJ2-3
V: TRBV21-1
D: NA

DNA: TGTGCCAGCAGCTGGGGACAGAGCTACGAGCAGTACTTC
CDR3: CASSWGQSYEQYF
size: once
J: TRBJ2-7
V: TRBV7-9
D: TRBD1

DNA: TGTGCCAGCAGTTACTCGCGGCGGTCCACTGAAGCTTTCTTT
CDR3: CASSYSRRSTEAFF
size: few
J: TRBJ1-1
V: TRBV6-5
D: NA

DNA: TGTGCCAGCAGCTTTATCCGACAGACCCCCTACGAGCAGTACTTC
CDR3: CASSFIRQTPYEQYF
size: few
J: TRBJ2-7
V: TRBV5-6
D: NA

DNA: TGTGCCTGGAGTCCCCCGGACACTCTCGAGCAGTACTTC
CDR3: CAWSPPDTLEQYF
size: NA
J: TRBJ2-7
V: TRBV30
D: NA